The entry that follows covers one T cell receptor (beta chain) sequence. This clonotype has just a few counts. Its antigen is currently not known. At one of its ends the junction is not consistent with the germline gene, which may arise from a read error. Libraries were made using 5' RACE. Sequenced using an Illumina HiSeq 2500. A second PCR of about 6 to 11 cycles was performed with a sample-barcoded 5' primer and a J-beta primer mix. A unique molecular identifier was introduced onto each TCR beta cDNA molecule by a template-switch 5' adaptor carrying 12 random nucleotides. Each sample yielded at least 3 million CDR3-containing paired-end reads. The Mint cDNA synthesis kit, primed by a TRBC-specific oligonucleotide, was used to synthesize first-strand cDNA from all RNA. Following uracil-DNA glycosylase treatment, a first 18-cycle PCR with universal primers M1SS and BC2_uni_R was performed on all cDNA. Turning to the authors' computational methods: Normalization of each sample was performed by random selection of 1 million high-quality reads, each carrying a distinct molecular identifier. Instead of being binned into consensus sequences, reads with shared molecular identifiers were discarded. MiTCR, run with a Q25 quality threshold and the strictest error-elimination algorithm, handled CDR3 identification, clonotype clustering and error correction. Lower-bound total TCR beta diversity was estimated with a nonparametric unseen species model using Euler transformation. TCRdb reprocessing: public reads trimmed at Q25 with fastp, clones called with MiXCR, in-frame beta chains kept. Each entry is one CDR3 protein sequence, shown with its most common DNA and genes. TCRdb, not the original authors, processed these V and J calls. Within this sample are 800,000 to 950,000 distinct CDR3 sequences, with around 29% of them counted one time only. 10% of the sample is taken by the ten largest.

The data are from a study of blood T cells in healthy people across ages (dated by TCRdb to 2013 to 2016). For the wider study: In model experiments, template switching captured roughly one uniquely barcoded TCR beta cDNA molecule for every two T cells. Using the same blood draw, the study looked at two additional independent replicas of 1 million unique cDNA reads for two donors, one aged 18 to 30 and the other aged 80 or older. The donors were split into four age groups: young (average 16 years), middle-aged (39), aged (approximately 60) and long-lived (approximately 80). Age-related changes in TCR beta repertoire diversity were measured in the study by deep sequencing normalized with unique cDNA molecular identifiers. What the authors observed across the whole study: The percentage of naive T cells measured by flow cytometry correlated strongly with observed TCR beta diversity. The long-lived group showed more naive CD4+ T cells, fewer expanded clones and increased TCR diversity than the aged group, suggesting age selection. Bulk unsorted PBMC profiling prevented conclusive comparison of naive and antigen-experienced compartments. Observed TCR beta diversity per million T cells fell roughly linearly with age, and a significant reduction was already apparent by age around 40. Estimates of total diversity based on one million sequenced T cells were considered lower bounds and underestimates. Because donor CMV infection status was unknown, age-related changes in expanded clonotypes were potentially confounded.

Systemically healthy Caucasian individuals from Russia, 39 in total and aged roughly 6 to 100 years, were included as donors. Ten milliliters of peripheral blood were drawn from each donor into EDTA-treated Vacutainer tubes. Ficoll-Paque density-gradient centrifugation was used to isolate PBMCs, with at least 6 million obtained per sample. Trizol reagent was used to extract total RNA from PBMCs, with at least 6 micrograms per sample. For every donor, flow cytometry on a PBMC aliquot measured the percentage of naive CD45RAhigh/CD27high T cells. The CDR3 numbers 12 residues from cysteine through phenylalanine. CDR3 DNA is the only sequence kept; it has 36 bases, read in frame from the first base. CDR1 and CDR2, per the germline V gene, are SGHDN and FVKESK. Another study also made use of these data, one on T cells of mothers and their children. Taken from the second paper: The donors were nine systemically healthy Caucasian individuals, made up of three mothers and their six children. cDNA synthesis used all of the extracted RNA, with 1.5 ug of RNA in each 15 ul reaction. In the second PCR, sample barcodes and 2-4 random nucleotides were introduced via the M1S primer. Each mother yielded over 9 million TCR beta CDR3 reads and each child 3 million to 3.5 million reads. Thymic selection similarly shapes TCR recombination output in related and unrelated pairs, with minor effect from inherited differences. Related mother-child pairs always showed normalized repertoire overlap that was slightly higher than in unrelated mother-child pairs, though the difference was never significant. No persistent microchimeric T cell clones were found, with a detection sensitivity of approximately 100 clones per million clonotypes. Deep NGS was used in the study to compare the TCR beta repertoires of mothers and children and to look for features that separate related mother-child pairs from unrelated individuals. On average, the children were roughly 10 +/- 4 years old, while the mothers were about 38 +/- 4 years old. After adapter ligation with NEBNext reagents, the libraries were sequenced on Illumina HiSeq 2000 with 100+100 nt paired-end reads. To prevent cross-contamination, the mother and child libraries were prepared a month apart and were sequenced in separate runs. For each donor, somewhere between roughly 450,000 and 2,000,000 distinct TCR beta clonotypes were identified. Naive TCR beta clonotypes were estimated from low-frequency clonotypes matched to each donor's FACS-determined naive share, without sorting.

The receptor was isolated from a woman in her thirties or forties in good health. The material sequenced was blood. Rearrangement joined TRBV14 to TRBJ1-1; the D gene assignment is ambiguous. The CDR3: CAGSRGFTEAFF. The DNA sequence is as follows: TGTGCCGGCAGCCGGGGATTCACTGAAGCTTTCTTT.